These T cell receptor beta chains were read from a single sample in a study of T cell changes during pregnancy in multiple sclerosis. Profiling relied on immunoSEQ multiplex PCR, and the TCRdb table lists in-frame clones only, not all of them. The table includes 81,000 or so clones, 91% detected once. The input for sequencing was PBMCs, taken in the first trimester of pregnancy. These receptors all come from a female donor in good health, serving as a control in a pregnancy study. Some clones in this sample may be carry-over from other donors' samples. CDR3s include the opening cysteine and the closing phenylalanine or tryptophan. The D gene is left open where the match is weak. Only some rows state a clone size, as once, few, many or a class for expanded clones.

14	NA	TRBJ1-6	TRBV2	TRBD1	CASSAGQLNSPLHF	TGTGCCAGCAGCGCGGGACAGCTTAATTCACCCCTCCACTTT
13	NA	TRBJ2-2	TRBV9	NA	CASSEINTGELFF	TGTGCCAGCAGCGAAATAAACACCGGGGAGCTGTTTTTT
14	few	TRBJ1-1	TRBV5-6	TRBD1	CASSLGTGMVEAFF	TGTGCCAGCAGCTTGGGGACAGGGATGGTTGAAGCTTTCTTT
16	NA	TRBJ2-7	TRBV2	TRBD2	CASSRTVSAGEYEQYF	TGTGCCAGCAGTAGGACAGTTTCAGCGGGAGAGTACGAGCAGTACTTC
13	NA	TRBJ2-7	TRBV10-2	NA	CASSDPVDYEQYF	TGCGCCAGCAGTGATCCGGTCGACTACGAGCAGTACTTC
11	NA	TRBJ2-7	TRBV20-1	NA	CSARDGPEQYF	TGCAGTGCTAGAGACGGTCCCGAGCAGTACTTC
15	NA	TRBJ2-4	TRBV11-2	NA	CASSFRGDAKNIQYF	TGTGCCAGCAGCTTTAGGGGCGATGCCAAAAACATTCAGTACTTC
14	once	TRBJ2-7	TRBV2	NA	CASKETPASYEQYF	TGTGCCAGCAAGGAGACGCCAGCCTCCTACGAGCAGTACTTC
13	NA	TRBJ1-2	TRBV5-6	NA	CASSYDRSFGYTF	TGTGCCAGCAGCTACGACAGGTCTTTTGGCTACACCTTC
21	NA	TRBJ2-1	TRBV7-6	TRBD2	CASSLVAGLAGGVPSYNEQFF	TGTGCCAGCAGCTTAGTGGCTGGTCTAGCGGGAGGGGTTCCCTCCTACAATGAGCAGTTCTTC
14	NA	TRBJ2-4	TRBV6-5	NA	CASSYLSGANIQYF	TGTGCCAGCAGTTACTTGAGTGGGGCAAACATTCAGTACTTC
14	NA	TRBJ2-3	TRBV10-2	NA	CASSSGLHTDTQYF	TGCGCCAGCAGTTCGGGACTGCACACAGATACGCAGTATTTT
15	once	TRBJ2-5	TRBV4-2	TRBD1	CASSQGDREMETQYF	TGTGCCAGCAGCCAGGGGGACAGGGAAATGGAGACCCAGTACTTC
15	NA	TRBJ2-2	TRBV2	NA	CASRQVKQDTGELFF	TGTGCCAGCAGGCAGGTGAAACAGGACACCGGGGAGCTGTTTTTT
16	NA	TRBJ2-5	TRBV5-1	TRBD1	CASSFRQGGLQETQYF	TGCGCCAGCAGCTTCCGACAGGGGGGACTGCAAGAGACCCAGTACTTC
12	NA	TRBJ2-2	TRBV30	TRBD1	CAWTGGGGELFF	TGTGCCTGGACAGGGGGCGGCGGGGAGCTGTTTTTT
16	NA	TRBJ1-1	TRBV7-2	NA	CASSPILAHMDTEAFF	TGTGCCAGCAGCCCAATCTTGGCCCATATGGACACTGAAGCTTTCTTT
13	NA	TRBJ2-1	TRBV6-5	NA	CASTLPGGNEQFF	TGTGCCAGCACCCTACCTGGAGGGAATGAGCAGTTCTTC
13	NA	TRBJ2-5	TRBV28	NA	CASSPPPFRTQYF	TGTGCCAGCAGTCCTCCCCCTTTTAGGACCCAGTACTTC
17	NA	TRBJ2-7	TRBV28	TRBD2	CASSPGLRTRVAREQYF	TGTGCCAGCAGTCCTGGACTGAGGACTAGGGTAGCGCGCGAGCAGTACTTC
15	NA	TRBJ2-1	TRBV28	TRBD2	CASSQTGGAYNEQFF	TGTGCCAGCAGTCAAACGGGGGGGGCCTACAATGAGCAGTTCTTC
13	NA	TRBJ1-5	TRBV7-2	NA	CASSPGVYQPQHF	TGTGCCAGCAGCCCCGGGGTTTATCAGCCCCAGCATTTT
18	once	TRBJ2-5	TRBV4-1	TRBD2	CASSQDIGLAGGQETQYF	TGCGCCAGCAGCCAAGATATAGGGCTAGCGGGGGGACAAGAGACCCAGTACTTC
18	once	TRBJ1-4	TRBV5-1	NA	CASSLTGLLGPTNEKLFF	TGCGCCAGCAGCTTGACGGGTCTTCTAGGTCCAACTAATGAAAAACTGTTTTTT
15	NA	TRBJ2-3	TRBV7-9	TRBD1	CASRTGTGDTDTQYF	TGTGCCAGCAGAACCGGGACAGGGGACACAGATACGCAGTATTTT
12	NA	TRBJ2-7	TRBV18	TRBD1	CASSPNRDSEYF	TGTGCCAGCTCTCCAAACCGGGACAGCGAGTACTTC
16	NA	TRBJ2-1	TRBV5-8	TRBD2	CASSLEGLAGRSEQFF	TGTGCCAGCAGCTTGGAGGGGCTAGCGGGACGTAGTGAGCAGTTCTTC
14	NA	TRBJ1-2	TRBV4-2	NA	CASSLSDSPSGYTF	TGTGCCAGCAGCCTATCTGACAGCCCTTCTGGCTACACCTTC
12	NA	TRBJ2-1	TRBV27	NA	CASTGLGNEQFF	TGTGCCAGCACTGGACTCGGGAATGAGCAGTTCTTC
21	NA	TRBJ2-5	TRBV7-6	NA	CASSLGTGARAIAGYQETQYF	TGTGCCAGCAGCTTAGGGACAGGGGCAAGAGCGATAGCGGGATACCAAGAGACCCAGTACTTC
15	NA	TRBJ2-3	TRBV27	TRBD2	CASSLLAGGTDTQYF	TGTGCCAGCAGTTTACTCGCGGGAGGAACAGATACGCAGTATTTT
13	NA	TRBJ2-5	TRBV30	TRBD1	CAWSRDSSETQYF	TGTGCCTGGAGCCGGGACAGCTCAGAGACCCAGTACTTC
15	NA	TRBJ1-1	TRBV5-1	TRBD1	CASSPGQGLNTEAFF	TGCGCCAGCAGCCCTGGACAGGGCTTGAACACTGAAGCTTTCTTT
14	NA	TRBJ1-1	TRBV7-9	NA	CASSQRIGRTEAFF	TGTGCCAGCAGCCAAAGAATTGGGAGAACTGAAGCTTTCTTT
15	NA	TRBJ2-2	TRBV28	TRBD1	CASSFGTGVSGELFF	TGTGCCAGCAGTTTTGGGACAGGGGTTTCTGGGGAGCTGTTTTTT
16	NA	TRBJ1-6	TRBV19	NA	CATNSVAGEVDSPLHF	TGTGCCACCAACAGCGTGGCGGGGGAGGTTGATTCACCCCTCCACTTT
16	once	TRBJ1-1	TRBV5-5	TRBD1	CASSILTGGRNTEAFF	TGTGCCAGCAGCATCTTGACAGGGGGCAGGAACACTGAAGCTTTCTTT
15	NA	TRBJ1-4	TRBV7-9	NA	CASSADSPTNEKLFF	TGTGCCAGCAGCGCGGACAGCCCCACTAATGAAAAACTGTTTTTT
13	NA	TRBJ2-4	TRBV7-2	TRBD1	CASSDRQGNIQYF	TGTGCCAGCAGCGACAGACAGGGAAACATTCAGTACTTC
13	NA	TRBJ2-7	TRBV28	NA	CASSPGGNYEQYF	TGTGCCAGCAGTCCGGGGGGCAACTACGAGCAGTACTTC
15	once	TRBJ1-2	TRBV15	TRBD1	CATSERDSANYGYTF	TGTGCCACCAGCGAACGGGACAGCGCTAACTATGGCTACACCTTC
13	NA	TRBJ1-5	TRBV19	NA	CASSIRADQPQHF	TGTGCCAGTAGTATCAGGGCGGATCAGCCCCAGCATTTT
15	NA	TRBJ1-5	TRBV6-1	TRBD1	CASSEDGTDNQPQHF	TGTGCCAGCAGTGAAGATGGGACAGACAATCAGCCCCAGCATTTT
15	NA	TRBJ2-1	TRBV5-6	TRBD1	CASVTGGILLGEQFF	TGTGCCAGCGTAACAGGGGGGATACTACTCGGTGAGCAGTTCTTC
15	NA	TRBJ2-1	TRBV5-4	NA	CAIPTGGIRGNEQFF	TGTGCCATTCCGACGGGTGGGATAAGGGGGAATGAGCAGTTCTTC
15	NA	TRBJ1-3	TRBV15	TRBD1	CATSRDGTAGNTIYF	TGTGCCACCAGCAGAGACGGGACAGCGGGAAACACCATATATTTT
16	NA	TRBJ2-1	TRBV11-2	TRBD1	CASSSYRDRAYNEQFF	TGTGCCAGCAGCTCTTACCGGGACAGGGCCTACAATGAGCAGTTCTTC
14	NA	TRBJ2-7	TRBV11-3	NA	CASSGQGQSYEQYF	TGTGCCAGCAGTGGGCAGGGTCAATCCTACGAGCAGTACTTC
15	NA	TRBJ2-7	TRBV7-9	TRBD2	CASSISSGGAGEQYF	TGTGCCAGCAGCATCTCTAGCGGGGGGGCGGGGGAGCAGTACTTC
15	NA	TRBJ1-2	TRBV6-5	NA	CASNCGGTGCYGYTF	TGTGCCAGCAACTGCGGGGGGACCGGTTGCTATGGCTACACCTTC
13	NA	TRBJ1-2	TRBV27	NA	CASSLVGSGGYTF	TGTGCCAGCAGTTTAGTTGGGTCGGGAGGCTACACCTTC
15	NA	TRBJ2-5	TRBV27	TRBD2	CASSFRGGGAETQYF	TGTGCCAGCAGTTTTCGGGGGGGCGGGGCGGAGACCCAGTACTTC
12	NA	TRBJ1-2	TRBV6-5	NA	CASSSQSYGYTF	TGTGCCAGCAGTTCACAGTCCTATGGCTACACCTTC